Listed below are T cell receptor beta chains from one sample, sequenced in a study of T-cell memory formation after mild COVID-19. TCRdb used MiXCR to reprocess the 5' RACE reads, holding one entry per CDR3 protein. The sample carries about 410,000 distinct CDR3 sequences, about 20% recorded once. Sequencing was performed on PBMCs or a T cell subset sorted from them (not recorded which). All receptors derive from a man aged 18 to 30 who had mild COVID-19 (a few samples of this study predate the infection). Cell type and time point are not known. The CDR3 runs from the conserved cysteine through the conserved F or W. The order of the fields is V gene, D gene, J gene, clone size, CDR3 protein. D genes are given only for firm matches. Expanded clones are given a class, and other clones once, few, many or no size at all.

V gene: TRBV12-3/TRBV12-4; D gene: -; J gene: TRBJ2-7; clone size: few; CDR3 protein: CASSLRVAYEQYF
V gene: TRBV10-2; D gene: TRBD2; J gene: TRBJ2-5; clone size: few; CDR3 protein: CASKLAGDQETQYF
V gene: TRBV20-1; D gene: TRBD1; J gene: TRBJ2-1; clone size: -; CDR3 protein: CSATGTAVDEQFF
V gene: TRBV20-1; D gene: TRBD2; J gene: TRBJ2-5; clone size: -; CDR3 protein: CSARVPPGGAETQYF
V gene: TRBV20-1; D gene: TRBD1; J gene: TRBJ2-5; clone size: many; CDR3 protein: CSARTGLETQYF
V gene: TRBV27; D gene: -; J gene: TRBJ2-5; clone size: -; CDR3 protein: CASSLWDGEETQYF
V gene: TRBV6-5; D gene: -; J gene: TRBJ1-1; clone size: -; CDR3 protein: CASSSITRLDPEAFF
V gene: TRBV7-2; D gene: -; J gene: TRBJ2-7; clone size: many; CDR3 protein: CASSLAGSGDGYEQYF
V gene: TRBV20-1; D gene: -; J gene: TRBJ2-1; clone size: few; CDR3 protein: CSARDPKGGPEQFF
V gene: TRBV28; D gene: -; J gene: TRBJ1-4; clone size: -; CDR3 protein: CASSSAPGRSYEKLFF
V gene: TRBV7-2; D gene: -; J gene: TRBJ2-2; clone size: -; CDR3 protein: CASSLGRRVSPGELFF
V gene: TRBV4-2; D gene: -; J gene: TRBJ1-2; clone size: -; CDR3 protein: CASSQAGLDGYTF
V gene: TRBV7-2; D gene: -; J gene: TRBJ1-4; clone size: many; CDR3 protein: CASSRGVNEKLFF
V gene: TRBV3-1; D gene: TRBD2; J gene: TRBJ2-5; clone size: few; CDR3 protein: CASSPYPGTSGAETQYF
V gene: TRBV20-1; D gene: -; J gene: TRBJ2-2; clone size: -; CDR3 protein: CSASHSNTGELFF
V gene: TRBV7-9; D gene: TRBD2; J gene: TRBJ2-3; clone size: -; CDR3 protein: CASSLSRGATDTQYF
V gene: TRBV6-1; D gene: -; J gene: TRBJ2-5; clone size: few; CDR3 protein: CASRLTLGETQYF
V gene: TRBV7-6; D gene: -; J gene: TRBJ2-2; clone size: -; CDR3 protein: CASSRWTENTGELFF
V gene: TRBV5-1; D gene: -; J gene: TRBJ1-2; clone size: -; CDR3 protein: CASSEGHREDGYTF
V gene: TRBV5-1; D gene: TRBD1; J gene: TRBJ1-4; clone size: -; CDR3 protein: CASSGTTGDNEKLFF
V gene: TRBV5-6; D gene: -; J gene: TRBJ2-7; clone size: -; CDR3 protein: CASRDSLSHEQYF
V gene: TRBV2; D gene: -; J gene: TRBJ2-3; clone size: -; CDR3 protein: CASRSLGNFTDTQYF
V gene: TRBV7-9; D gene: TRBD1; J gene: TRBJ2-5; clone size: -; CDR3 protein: CASSKGTGPQETQYF
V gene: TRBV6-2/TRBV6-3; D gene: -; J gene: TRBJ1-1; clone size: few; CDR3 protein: CASRDSGNTEAFF
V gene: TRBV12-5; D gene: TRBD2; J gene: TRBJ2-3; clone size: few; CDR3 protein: CASGHGLATGADTQYF
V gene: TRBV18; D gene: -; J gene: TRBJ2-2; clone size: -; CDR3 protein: CASSPVPIIPGELFF
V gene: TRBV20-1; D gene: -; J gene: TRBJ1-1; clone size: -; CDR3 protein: CSAREVNWAFF
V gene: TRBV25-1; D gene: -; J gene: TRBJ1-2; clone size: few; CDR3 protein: CASSQNHEFTRVLNYGYTF
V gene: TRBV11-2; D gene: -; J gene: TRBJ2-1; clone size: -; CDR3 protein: CASSRGDYKEQFF